The 25 T cell receptor beta chains presented below share a single source sample, sequenced in a study of T cells in Graves' hyperthyroidism and ophthalmopathy. TCR beta CDR3 regions were amplified from RNA. An initial round of RT-PCR targeting the TCR CDR3 relied on the HTBI primer set. Each CDR3 protein is one row after TCRdb ran MiXCR on the multiplex PCR reads. Of roughly 630,000 distinct CDR3 sequences detected, 15% to 18% appear once; the ten largest clones hold under 7.5%. The sequencing sample was made of blood. These TCRs come from a woman aged 30 to 39 with Graves' hyperthyroidism.

This clonotype was detected many times. The chain carries TRBV7-9 and TRBJ1-1, with a possible D match to TRBD1 (5 bases). CDR3 length equals 14 residues. V was cut by 4 bases and J by 7 bases, with 16 bases left in between. Per the germline V gene, CDR1 is SEHNR and CDR2 is FQNEAQ (reference sequence). CDR3 region: CASSSGTHNDEAFF. The CDR3 DNA reads as TGTGCCAGCAGCTCCGGGACCCACAACGATGAAGCTTTCTTT. The whole variable domain, filled in from reference TRBV7-9 and TRBJ1-1, reads DTGVSQNPRHKITKRGQNVTFRCDPISEHNRLYWYRQTLGQGPEFLTYFQNEAQLEKSRLLSDRFSAERPKGSFSTLEIQRTEQGDSAMYLCASSSGTHNDEAFFGQGTRLTVV.

This clonotype was recorded at least ten times. The chain joins TRBV20-1 to TRBJ2-7; D ambiguous. V lost 1 base and J lost 2, with 9 bases in between. The CDR3 loop spans 13 amino acids. Germline V lookup: CDR1 DFQATT, CDR2 SNEGSKA (reference sequence). The CDR3: CSARGPTPYEQYF. CDR3 bases: TGCAGTGCTAGAGGCCCGACTCCCTACGAGCAGTACTTC.

The rearrangement links TRBV6-1 to TRBJ2-1; 9 bases line up with TRBD2. There are 15 residues in the CDR3. Germline values: CDR1 MNHNS, CDR2 SASEGT. V shed 4 bases, J shed 4 bases, and the junction held 5 bases outside the gene matches. CDR3 in DNA: TGTGCCAGCAGTGCGACTAGCGGAGCGTACAATGAGCAGTTCTTC. Translated, it gives CASSATSGAYNEQFF.

V gene TRBV3-1 combines with J gene TRBJ2-3, with a possible D match to TRBD2 (6 bases). The ends were cut back, 1 base at V and 3 bases at J, with 11 bases in the middle. This CDR3 comprises 15 residues. Germline CDR1 is LGHDT and CDR2 is YNNKEL (reference sequence). The CDR3 coding sequence is TGTGCCAGCAGCCAAGCCGCGGGATGGACAGATACGCAGTATTTT. Residues: CASSQAAGWTDTQYF.

J is TRBJ2-1 and V is TRBV12-5; D call uncertain. This CDR3 is 15 amino acids long. Trimming took off 1 base at V and 6 bases at J, with 13 bases between the two ends. The germline gives CDR1 LGHNT, CDR2 FRNRAP. The DNA of the CDR3 is TGTGCTAGTGGTTTGGAAACCTGGAACCTCAATGAGCAGTTCTTC. Translated: CASGLETWNLNEQFF.

This clonotype was detected only a few times. The chain uses TRBV7-2 and TRBJ2-2, with 8 bases aligning to TRBD2. The ends lost 4 bases at V and 4 bases at J; junction bases unmatched: 8. This CDR3 has 16 amino acids. Per the germline V gene, CDR1 is SGHTA and CDR2 is FQGNSA. For the CDR3, the DNA is TGTGCCAGCAGCTACGGTCAGAGCGGGGGCACCGGGGAGCTGTTTTTT. This encodes CASSYGQSGGTGELFF.

This clonotype was observed a handful of times. One base away lies a much larger clone, so this may be a sequencing read error. The chain has TRBV30 and TRBJ2-7; 7 nucleotides agree with TRBD1. The CDR3 totals 12 residues. Per germline, CDR1 GTSNPN and CDR2 SVGIG (reference sequence). The DNA of the CDR3 is TGTGCCTGGAACAGGGGCGCCTACGGGCAGTACTTC. The encoded protein is CAWNRGAYGQYF.

V is TRBV10-3 and J is TRBJ1-1; no definite D call. CDR3 length: 14 amino acids. In germline, CDR1 is ENHRY, CDR2 SYGVKD. V was clipped by 5 bases and J by 2 bases, with 12 bases between them. The CDR3 sequence is CAISRAETNTEAFF. The CDR3 nucleotides read TGTGCCATCAGTCGCGCAGAGACAAACACTGAAGCTTTCTTT.

V and J are TRBV4-1 and TRBJ2-1, with a weak D call TRBD2 (6 bases). Germline values: CDR1 MGHRA, CDR2 YSYEKL. This CDR3 is built from 17 residues. The V end was cut by 2 bases, the J end by 0 bases, with 14 bases between. CDR3 coding DNA: TGCGCCAGCAGCCAACCCCGGGACTCGAGCTCCTACAATGAGCAGTTCTTC. Translation gives CASSQPRDSSSYNEQFF.

This chain joins TRBV10-2 and TRBJ2-2, with TRBD1 identical over 10 bases. Unmatched junction bases numbered 5, after V lost 6 bases and J lost 4 bases. The V gene's germline CDR1 is WSHSY and CDR2 SAAADI. This CDR3 is built from 15 residues. The DNA of the CDR3 is TGCGCCAGCAGGAAAGGACAGGGGGGCACCGGGGAGCTGTTTTTT. This encodes CASRKGQGGTGELFF.

This clonotype was detected ten times or more. The chain recombines TRBV20-1 with TRBJ2-1; 9 bases align to TRBD1. V trimming: 6 bases; J trimming: 2 bases; junction bases outside the gene matches: 8. The CDR3 is 15 residues long. Germline loops: CDR1 DFQATT, CDR2 SNEGSKA (reference sequence). The CDR3 bases are TGCAGTGCGGAATCCGGGACAGGGCCCTACAATGAGCAGTTCTTC. Its translation is CSAESGTGPYNEQFF.

The chain carries TRBV6-2 or TRBV6-3 and TRBJ1-5, with D uncertain. CDR1 and CDR2 (germline): MNHEY, SVGEGT. Trimming left V 2 bases short and J 4 bases short, with 9 bases between. The CDR3 contains 14 residues. CDR3 protein: CASSYGSGNQPQHF. The CDR3 nucleotides read TGTGCCAGCAGTTACGGGTCAGGAAATCAGCCCCAGCATTTT.

This clonotype has a handful of counts. V gene TRBV5-1 combines with J gene TRBJ2-2; D may be TRBD1 (6 bases). V was pared by 2 bases and J by 2 bases, with 13 bases between. Germline V CDR1 and CDR2: SGHRS, YFSETQ. This CDR3 has 16 residues. DNA of the CDR3: TGCGCCAGCAGCTTCGGTGCACAGGGAAACACCGGGGAGCTGTTTTTT. Encoded protein: CASSFGAQGNTGELFF.

This clonotype showed up many times. The V call is TRBV12-3 or TRBV12-4, the J call TRBJ1-2; 9 nucleotides agree with TRBD1. This CDR3 has 15 residues. Losses at the gene ends were 6 bases for V and 7 bases for J; bases not matched to a gene: 12. The CDR3 coding sequence is TGTGCCAGCAGCCCGGGACAGGGCGTCTGGGTTGGCTACACCTTC. Translated, it gives CASSPGQGVWVGYTF.

In its sample, this clonotype was seen many times. V is TRBV27 and J is TRBJ1-5; D is ambiguous. Germline CDR1 MNHEY, CDR2 SMNVEV (reference sequence). The length of the CDR3 is 14 residues. Trimming stripped 2 bases from V and 3 bases from J, with 8 bases between. This CDR3 is CASSLGSTNQPQHF. Here the CDR3 DNA reads TGTGCCAGCAGTTTAGGTTCTACCAATCAGCCCCAGCATTTT.

This rearrangement joins TRBV18 to TRBJ1-5, with D possibly matching TRBD1 (5 bases). This CDR3 is 17 amino acids long. V was cut by 2 bases and J by 0 bases, with 14 bases left in between. Germline V gene data show CDR1 as KGHSH and CDR2 as LQKENI. The CDR3 sequence: CASSPFRTGPSNQPQHF. Here the CDR3 DNA reads TGTGCCAGCTCACCATTTAGAACGGGACCTAGCAATCAGCCCCAGCATTTT. Full variable domain (remainder filled in from reference TRBV18 and TRBJ1-5): NAGVMQNPRHLVRRRGQEARLRCSPMKGHSHVYWYRQLPEEGLKFMVYLQKENIIDESGMPKERFSAEFPKEGPSILRIQQVVRGDSAAYFCASSPFRTGPSNQPQHFGDGTRLSIL.

Comment on this clonotype: It may be a read error: a sequence one base away is much more abundant. This chain joins TRBV27 and TRBJ1-1; D is ambiguous. Germline assignment: CDR1 MNHEY and CDR2 SMNVEV (reference sequence). This CDR3 is built from 13 residues. Deletions cut 6 bases from V and 4 bases from J, with 12 bases between. Here the CDR3 DNA reads TGTGCCAGCAGGGTCATCATGAGCACTGAAGCTTTCTTT. Amino acid sequence: CASRVIMSTEAFF.

This clonotype has a handful of counts. The chain is built from TRBV5-1 and TRBJ2-3, with TRBD2 as a possible D gene (5 bases). CDR1 is SGHRS and CDR2 is YFSETQ in the germline V gene. Trimming cost V 0 bases and J 0 bases, with 11 bases left between them. The CDR3 has 16 residues. The CDR3 coding sequence is TGCGCCAGCAGCTTGGAGGACTCCCATAGCACAGATACGCAGTATTTT. Protein: CASSLEDSHSTDTQYF. Looking up the rest from reference TRBV5-1 and TRBJ2-3 gives the full variable domain: KAGVTQTPRYLIKTRGQQVTLSCSPISGHRSVSWYQQTPGQGLQFLFEYFSETQRNKGNFPGRFSGRQFSNSRSEMNVSTLELGDSALYLCASSLEDSHSTDTQYFGPGTRLTVL.

This clonotype was found many times. The chain links TRBV7-2 to TRBJ2-7, with D perhaps assigned TRBD1 or TRBD2 (5 bases each). Trimming removed 5 bases from V and 5 bases from J, with 16 bases in between. The CDR3 is 14 residues long. Germline assignment: CDR1 SGHTA and CDR2 FQGNSA. CDR3 DNA sequence: TGTGCCAGCAGCCCCTTTAAGGGGACGCACGAGCAGTACTTC. Residues: CASSPFKGTHEQYF.

This clonotype was seen more than once but under ten times. The rearrangement links TRBV5-6 to TRBJ1-5, with D possibly TRBD1 on 5 matching bases. Between the trimmed V and J ends, which lost 1 base and 1 base, there was a span of 15 bases. Germline assignment: CDR1 SGHDT and CDR2 YYEEEE. This CDR3 spans 17 amino acids. The CDR3 DNA is TGTGCCAGCAGCTTGAGACCCATGGGGGAGAGCAATCAGCCCCAGCATTTT. It specifies CASSLRPMGESNQPQHF.

This clonotype was seen a single time. The genes are TRBV20-1 and TRBJ1-2; possible D gene TRBD1, 6 bases. Germline V gene lookup returns CDR1 DFQATT and CDR2 SNEGSKA (reference sequence). Trimming took 8 bases from V and 4 from J, leaving 20 bases between them. The CDR3 is 14 residues long. The CDR3, as DNA: TGCAGTTTGGGGGCAGCGGGGGGCGCCTATGGCTACACCTTC. This codes for CSLGAAGGAYGYTF.

This clonotype was detected ten times or more. This rearrangement joins TRBV18 to TRBJ2-5; 7 nucleotides line up with TRBD1. V was pared by 2 bases and J by 3 bases, with 3 bases of the junction left unmatched. The CDR3 consists of 14 residues. In germline, CDR1 is KGHSH, CDR2 LQKENI. As DNA, the CDR3 is TGTGCCAGCTCACCAAACGACAGGGAAGAGACCCAGTACTTC. Protein sequence: CASSPNDREETQYF.

The gene calls are TRBV11-2 and TRBJ2-3, with D maybe TRBD2 (6 bases). Germline V lookup: CDR1 SGHAT, CDR2 FQNNGV. Trimming left V 5 bases short and J 10 bases short, with 16 bases between. The CDR3 runs to 13 residues. The CDR3: CASSPWGDGSQYF. The CDR3 DNA follows: TGTGCCAGCAGCCCCTGGGGGGACGGTTCGCAGTATTTT.

Many counts were recorded for this clonotype. The V call is TRBV19, the J call TRBJ2-7; 10 bases match TRBD1. Germline CDR1 and CDR2: LNHDA and SQIVND (reference sequence). The CDR3 loop spans 16 amino acids. Trimming removed 2 bases from V and 0 bases from J; junction bases left unmatched: 4. CDR3 coding DNA: TGTGCCAGTAGTATAATGGGACAGGGGACCTCCTACGAGCAGTACTTC. Residues: CASSIMGQGTSYEQYF.

The rearrangement uses TRBV9 and TRBJ2-1; the D gene is possibly TRBD2 (6 bases). Germline V lookup: CDR1 SGDLS, CDR2 YYNGEE. The CDR3 is 17 amino acids. Deletions cut 2 bases from V and 4 bases from J, with 19 bases between. The DNA for the CDR3 is TGTGCCAGCAGCGTTGTCGAACTAGCTCCCTTTTACAATGAGCAGTTCTTC. Protein sequence: CASSVVELAPFYNEQFF.